Listed below are T cell receptor beta chains from one sample, sequenced in a study of blood T cells in healthy people across ages. TCRdb ran MiXCR on the 5' RACE reads and lists one entry per CDR3 protein. Of roughly 1.7 million distinct CDR3 sequences detected, 34% appear once; the ten largest clones hold approximately 10%. Sample: blood. These receptors all stem from a woman in her 30s in good health. The CDR3 runs from the conserved cysteine through the conserved F or W.

14 | TRBJ1-2 | TRBV13 | CASSLGAAVTGYTF
15 | TRBJ2-7 | TRBV10-2 | CATRTLDQGSYEQYF
15 | TRBJ2-7 | TRBV3-1 | CASSQGRLASYEQYF
13 | TRBJ1-2 | TRBV6-5 | CATTGSHLYGCTF
14 | TRBJ2-1 | TRBV12-5 | CASGYGPEGGEQFF
15 | TRBJ2-5 | TRBV4-2 | CASSPKTDPQETQYF
14 | TRBJ2-7 | TRBV27 | CATRTGQGGYEQYF
16 | TRBJ2-1 | TRBV7-9 | CASSATGTARVNGQFF
14 | TRBJ2-3 | TRBV20-1 | CSAQRTSYTDTQYF
15 | TRBJ1-6 | TRBV28 | CASSDNRTGRKSLHF
15 | TRBJ2-2 | TRBV12-3/TRBV12-4 | CASSHGTKSTGELFF
15 | TRBJ2-3 | TRBV7-3 | CASSLIGGVTDTQYF
16 | TRBJ2-3 | TRBV27 | CASSFISPLGTDTQYF
15 | TRBJ2-1 | TRBV5-1 | CASSFWGGSYNEQFF
14 | TRBJ2-7 | TRBV3-1 | CASSRRGNQYEQYF
12 | TRBJ1-1 | TRBV18 | CACSGRFTEAFF
15 | TRBJ2-1 | TRBV29-1 | CSVSASGASYNEQFF
15 | TRBJ2-3 | TRBV28 | CASSSLGRSSGTQYF
14 | TRBJ2-3 | TRBV4-1 | CASSQETVTDTQYF
16 | TRBJ2-7 | TRBV7-2 | CASSLEGTGFSYEQYF
15 | TRBJ2-3 | TRBV27 | CASSFRASGTDTQYF
14 | TRBJ2-3 | TRBV11-3 | CASSSAESTDTQYF
12 | TRBJ2-7 | TRBV28 | CASLSEIDEQYF
14 | TRBJ2-5 | TRBV18 | CASSPQDRAETQYF
14 | TRBJ2-1 | TRBV20-1 | CSARIPGGGGEQFF
17 | . | TRBV28 | CASSSGLAGGPLETQYF
14 | TRBJ2-1 | TRBV19 | CASSIFEASHEQFF
14 | TRBJ2-1 | TRBV10-3 | CAISASGGAGEQFF
13 | TRBJ1-1 | TRBV20-1 | CSARRNMNTEAFF
15 | TRBJ2-7 | TRBV4-3 | CASSQGGDRGFEQYF
18 | TRBJ2-3 | TRBV28 | CASSFFGSGRTSTDTQYF
15 | TRBJ2-3 | TRBV7-2 | CASSSTSFFWDTQYF
15 | TRBJ2-7 | TRBV6-5 | CASSSRTGAFYEQYF
15 | TRBJ2-7 | TRBV20-1 | CSARNLQGPGYEQYF
14 | TRBJ1-2 | TRBV5-1 | CASSMDGQNYDYTF
15 | TRBJ2-7 | TRBV6-4 | CASNLTLKRDYEQYF
15 | . | TRBV3-1 | CASNAPGLVPETQYF
17 | TRBJ2-1 | TRBV4-2 | CASSQALAGASYNEQFF
16 | TRBJ1-4 | TRBV7-6 | CASSLVGTGGDEKLFF
17 | . | TRBV5-5 | CASSLGQFREGGFEQYF
15 | TRBJ2-7 | TRBV27 | CASRPGTYPYAEQYF
14 | TRBJ1-5 | TRBV24-1 | CVGGRLVANQPQHF
12 | TRBJ2-1 | TRBV7-9 | CASFRGADEQFF
13 | TRBJ2-1 | TRBV4-1 | CASSFLGVAEQFF
11 | TRBJ2-1 | TRBV10-3 | CAISPADEQFF
15 | TRBJ1-4 | TRBV4-1 | CASSTSWPTGDKLFF
13 | TRBJ2-7 | TRBV14 | CASSPASFYEQYF
13 | TRBJ2-1 | TRBV27 | CASSFGVGNEQFF
13 | TRBJ1-1 | TRBV20-1 | CSASSGGTGAAFF